The TCR beta chain described here comes from a study of shared clonotypes between healthy human individuals. Findings of the study overall: Incompleteness in sorted-subset sequencing, despite large depth, was shown by rarefaction. Naive subsets generally had larger estimated richness than memory subsets. Only blood was sampled, and tissue TCR repertoires likely differ from blood ones.

The CDR3 has 10 residues. Per germline, CDR1 DFQATT and CDR2 SNEGSKA (reference sequence). V lost 1 base to trimming and J lost 6 bases, with 4 bases between them. This clone was counted a single time. Its antigen is as yet unknown. Running of the assay took place at deep level. This table comes from immunoSEQ multiplex PCR, and its TCRdb copy is limited to in-frame clones, with some not included. The sample includes under 2,000,000 clones, approximately 95% of them seen just once. Naive CD8 cells lacked CD45RO and underwent positive selection for CCR7, leaving out terminally differentiated effector memory CD45RA+ cells.

The sequenced sample was naive CD8+ T cells sorted from blood. The receptor comes from a man aged 18 to 35 in good health. The chain links TRBV20-1 to TRBJ2-7; unclear D gene. The chain's CDR3 is CSARVGEQYF. CDR3 in DNA: TGCAGTGCTAGAGTGGGCGAGCAGTACTTC.